This TCR beta chain came from a study of neurological immune-mediated disorders. Notes on this clonotype: Its antigen is still unknown.

The cDNA was generated through 5'RACE incorporating 10-nucleotide random UMIs. TCRdb re-analysed the 5' RACE reads in MiXCR, keeping a single row per CDR3 protein. The repertoire holds approximately 38,000 distinct CDR3 sequences, with approximately 7.2% as singletons. Regarding the study as a whole: The expanded clones of different subjects shared no CDR3 amino acid sequences (suggesting private repertoires in all groups).

Germline CDR1 and CDR2: SQVTM and ANQGSEA. CDR3 length: 12 residues. Trimming pared 5 bases from V and 4 bases from J, leaving 6 bases between. Healthy control participants comprised blood bank volunteers in Maryland, USA. Use was made of about 920,000 CD4+ or CD8+ T cells in sorted libraries. Sequenced: CD4+ T cells from blood. This TCR came from a man over 45 in good health. The chain recombines TRBV29-1 with TRBJ2-6; D gene ambiguous. In DNA form, the CDR3 reads TGCAGCGTTTTTGCCGGGGCCAACGTCCTGACTTTC. Translated: CSVFAGANVLTF.